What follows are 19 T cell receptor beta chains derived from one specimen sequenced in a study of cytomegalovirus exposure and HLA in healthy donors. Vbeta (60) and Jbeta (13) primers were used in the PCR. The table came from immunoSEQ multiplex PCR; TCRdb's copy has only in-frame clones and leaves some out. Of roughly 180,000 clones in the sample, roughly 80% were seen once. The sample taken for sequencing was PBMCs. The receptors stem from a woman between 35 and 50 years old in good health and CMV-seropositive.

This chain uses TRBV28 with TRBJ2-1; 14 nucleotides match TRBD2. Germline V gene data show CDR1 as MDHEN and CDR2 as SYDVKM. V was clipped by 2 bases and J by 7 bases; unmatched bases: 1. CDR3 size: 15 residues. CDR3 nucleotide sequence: TGTGCCAGCAGTTTAAGGACTAGCGGGAGGAATGAGCAGTTCTTC. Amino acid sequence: CASSLRTSGRNEQFF.

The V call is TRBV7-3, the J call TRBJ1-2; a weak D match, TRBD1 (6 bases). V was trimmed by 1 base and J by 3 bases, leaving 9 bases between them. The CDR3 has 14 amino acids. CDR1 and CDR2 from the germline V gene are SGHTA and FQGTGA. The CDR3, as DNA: TGTGCCAGCAGCTTAATGGGGGCGGACTATGGCTACACCTTC. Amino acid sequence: CASSLMGADYGYTF.

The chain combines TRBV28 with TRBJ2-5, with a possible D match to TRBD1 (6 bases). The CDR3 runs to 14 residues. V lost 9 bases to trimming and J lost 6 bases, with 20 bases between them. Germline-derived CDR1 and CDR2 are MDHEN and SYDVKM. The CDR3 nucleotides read TGTGCCAGTAGGGGGTCGGAGCCTCTCAAGACCCAGTACTTC. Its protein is CASRGSEPLKTQYF.

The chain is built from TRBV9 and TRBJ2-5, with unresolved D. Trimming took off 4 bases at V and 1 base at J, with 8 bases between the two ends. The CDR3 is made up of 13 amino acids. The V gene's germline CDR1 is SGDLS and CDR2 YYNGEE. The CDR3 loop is CASSWAGQETQYF. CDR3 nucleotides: TGTGCCAGCAGCTGGGCCGGCCAAGAGACCCAGTACTTC. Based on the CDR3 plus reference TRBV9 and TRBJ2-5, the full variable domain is DSGVTQTPKHLITATGQRVTLRCSPRSGDLSVYWYQQSLDQGLQFLIQYYNGEERAKGNILERFSAQQFPDLHSELNLSSLELGDSALYFCASSWAGQETQYFGPGTRLLVL.

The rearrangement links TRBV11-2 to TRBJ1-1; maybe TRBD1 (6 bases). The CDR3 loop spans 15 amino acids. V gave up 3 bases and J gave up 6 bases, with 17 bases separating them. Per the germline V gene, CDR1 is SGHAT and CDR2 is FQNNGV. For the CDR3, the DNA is TGTGCCAGCAGCTTGGGAGGCGGGGGCCGGGCTGAAGCTTTCTTT. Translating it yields CASSLGGGGRAEAFF.

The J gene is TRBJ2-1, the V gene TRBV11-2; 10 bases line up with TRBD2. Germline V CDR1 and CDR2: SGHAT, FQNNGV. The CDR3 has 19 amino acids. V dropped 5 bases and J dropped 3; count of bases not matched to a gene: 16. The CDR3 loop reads CASSAGVPYSGRHYNEQFF. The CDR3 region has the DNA TGTGCCAGCAGCGCTGGGGTTCCCTATAGCGGGAGGCACTACAATGAGCAGTTCTTC.

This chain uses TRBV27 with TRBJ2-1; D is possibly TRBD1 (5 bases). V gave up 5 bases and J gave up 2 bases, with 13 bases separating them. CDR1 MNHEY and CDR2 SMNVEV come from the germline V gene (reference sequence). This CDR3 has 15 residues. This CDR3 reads CASSLTADPYNEQFF. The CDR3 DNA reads TGTGCCAGCAGTCTGACAGCCGACCCCTACAATGAGCAGTTCTTC.

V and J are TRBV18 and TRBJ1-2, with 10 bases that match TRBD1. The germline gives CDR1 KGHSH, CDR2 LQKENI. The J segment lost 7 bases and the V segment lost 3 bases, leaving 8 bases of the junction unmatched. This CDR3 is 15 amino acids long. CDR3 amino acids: CASSPMGQGTSGYTF. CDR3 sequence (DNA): TGTGCCAGCTCACCGATGGGACAGGGGACCTCTGGCTACACCTTC.

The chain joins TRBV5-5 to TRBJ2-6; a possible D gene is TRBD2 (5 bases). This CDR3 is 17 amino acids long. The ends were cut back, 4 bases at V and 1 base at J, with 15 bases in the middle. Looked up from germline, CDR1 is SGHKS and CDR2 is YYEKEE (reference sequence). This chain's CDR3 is CASSLSNTGSGANVLTF. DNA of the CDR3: TGTGCCAGCAGCCTCTCCAATACGGGGTCTGGGGCCAACGTCCTGACTTTC.

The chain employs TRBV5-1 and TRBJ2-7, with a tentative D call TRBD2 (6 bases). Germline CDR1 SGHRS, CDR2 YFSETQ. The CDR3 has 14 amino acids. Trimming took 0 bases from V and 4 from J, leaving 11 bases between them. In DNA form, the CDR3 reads TGCGCCAGCAGCTTGGCGGGAGACGCTTACGAGCAGTACTTC. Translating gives CASSLAGDAYEQYF.

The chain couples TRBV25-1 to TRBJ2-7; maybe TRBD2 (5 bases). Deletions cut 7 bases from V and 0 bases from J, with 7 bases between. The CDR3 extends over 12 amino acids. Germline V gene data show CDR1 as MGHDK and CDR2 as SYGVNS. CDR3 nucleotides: TGTGCCAGCACGACTAACTCCTACGAGCAGTACTTC. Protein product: CASTTNSYEQYF.

The CDR3 region is CASSLPGNTEAFF. CDR3 sequence (DNA): TGCGCCAGCAGCTTGCCGGGTAACACTGAAGCTTTCTTT. This rearrangement joins TRBV5-1 to TRBJ1-1; D is ambiguous. CDR1 is SGHRS, CDR2 YFSETQ, per germline. The CDR3 is 13 residues long. V lost 1 base to trimming and J lost 2 bases, with 6 bases between them.

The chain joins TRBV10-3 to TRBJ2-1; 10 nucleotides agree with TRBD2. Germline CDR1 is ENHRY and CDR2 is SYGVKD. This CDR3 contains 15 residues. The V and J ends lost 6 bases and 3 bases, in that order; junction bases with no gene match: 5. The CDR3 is CAISLTSGDYNEQFF. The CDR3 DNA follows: TGTGCCATCAGCCTAACTAGCGGGGACTACAATGAGCAGTTCTTC.

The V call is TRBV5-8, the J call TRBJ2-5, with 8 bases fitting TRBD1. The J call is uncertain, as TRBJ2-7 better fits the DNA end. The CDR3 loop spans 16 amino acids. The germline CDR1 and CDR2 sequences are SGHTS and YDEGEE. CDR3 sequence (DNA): TGTGCCAGCACACTACCCCCGGGACAGGTCGGCTACGAGCAGTACTTC. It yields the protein CASTLPPGQVGYEQYF.

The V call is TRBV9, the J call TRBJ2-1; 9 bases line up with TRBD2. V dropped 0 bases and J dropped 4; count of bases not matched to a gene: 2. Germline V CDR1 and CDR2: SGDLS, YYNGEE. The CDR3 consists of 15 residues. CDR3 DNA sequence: TGTGCCAGCAGCGTAGAACTAGCGGGTTACAATGAGCAGTTCTTC. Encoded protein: CASSVELAGYNEQFF.

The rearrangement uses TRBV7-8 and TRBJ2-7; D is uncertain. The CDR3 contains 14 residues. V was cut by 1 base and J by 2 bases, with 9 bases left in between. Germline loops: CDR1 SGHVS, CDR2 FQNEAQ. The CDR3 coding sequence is TGTGCCAGCAGCTTAGACAGCAAGGCCTACGAGCAGTACTTC. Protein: CASSLDSKAYEQYF.

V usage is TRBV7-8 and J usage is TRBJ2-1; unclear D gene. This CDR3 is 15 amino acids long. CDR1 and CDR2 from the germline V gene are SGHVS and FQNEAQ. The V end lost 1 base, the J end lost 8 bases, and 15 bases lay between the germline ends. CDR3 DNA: TGTGCCAGCAGCTTAGTTAGCCTGACGAGCGATGAGCAGTTCTTC. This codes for CASSLVSLTSDEQFF.

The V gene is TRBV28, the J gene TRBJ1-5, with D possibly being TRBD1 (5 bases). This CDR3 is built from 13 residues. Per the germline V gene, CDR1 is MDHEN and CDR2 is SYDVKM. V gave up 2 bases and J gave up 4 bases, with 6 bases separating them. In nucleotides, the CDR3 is TGTGCCAGCAGTTTAGACAGAAATCAGCCCCAGCATTTT. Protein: CASSLDRNQPQHF.

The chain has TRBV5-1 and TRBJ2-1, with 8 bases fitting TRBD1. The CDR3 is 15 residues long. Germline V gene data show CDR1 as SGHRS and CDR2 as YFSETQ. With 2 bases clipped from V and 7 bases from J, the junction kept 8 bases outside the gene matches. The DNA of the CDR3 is TGCGCCAGCAGCTTCAGGACAGGGATTGGTAATGAGCAGTTCTTC. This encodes CASSFRTGIGNEQFF.